This T cell receptor beta chain was observed in a study of T cell changes during pregnancy in multiple sclerosis (dated by TCRdb to the late 2010s). Some background on the complete study: In women with multiple sclerosis, the researchers looked at how the T cell repertoire shifted as pregnancy progressed.

CDR1 and CDR2 were assigned from the germline V gene (reference sequence) as MNHNY and SVGAGI. The CDR3 spans 15 residues, from the cysteine through the phenylalanine. Of the read, only the CDR3 DNA is kept; its 45 bases are in frame from base 1. V sheds 4 bases and J sheds 3 bases, leaving 16 bases between their ends. Receptors were amplified or captured by the immunoSEQ multiplex PCR assay. This is the immuneACCESS table as TCRdb keeps it, with only in-frame sequences that have V and J called. A part of the clones is gone; compared with another copy, unresolved V genes explain less than half, and the rest is unexplained. The sample profile shows around 26,000 clones; around 90% of them were found once. Roughly 0.58% of the sample goes to the ten largest clones. A remark on this clone: Its antigen is not yet known. Per-base quality was not reported, and no clone a single base away is much larger than it.

Material: CD4+ T cells from peripheral blood mononuclear cells, obtained in the first trimester of pregnancy. Here the chain combines TRBV6-6 and TRBJ2-7; a tentative D match to TRBD1 spans 6 bases. The receptor was derived from a female donor in good health, enrolled as a control in a pregnancy study. The nucleotide sequence is TGTGCCAGCAGTTTGGGGGCAGGGGATATCTACGAGCAGTACTTC. Translated, this is CASSLGAGDIYEQYF.